Below, one TCR beta chain is given with its context. These data belong to a study of T cells in Graves' hyperthyroidism and ophthalmopathy. RNA transcripts served as the template for amplifying TCR beta CDR3 regions. HTBI primers were used for first-round RT-PCR of the TCR CDR3. TCRdb reprocessed the multiplex PCR reads via MiXCR and lists one record per CDR3 protein. The sample has 550,000 to 600,000 distinct CDR3 sequences, 46% seen once; the top ten hold roughly 20%. The V gene lost 6 bases and the J gene lost 8 bases, with 19 bases spanning the gap. The CDR3 is made up of 14 amino acids. Germline-derived CDR1 and CDR2 are SNHLY and FYNNEI.

The V gene is TRBV2, the J gene TRBJ2-5, with D unclear. The clonotype comes from an adult woman with Graves' disease, either hyperthyroidism or ophthalmopathy (not recorded which). The sample comprised peripheral blood or thyroid tissue (not recorded which). CDR3 bases: TGTGCCAGCAGCCAAGAGGCTAGGGAATCAACCCAGTACTTC. Amino acids: CASSQEARESTQYF.